This entry lists 18 T cell receptor beta chains sequenced from one sample in a study of cytomegalovirus exposure and HLA in healthy donors. Researchers ran the PCR with 60 Vbeta and 13 Jbeta primers. Measured with immunoSEQ multiplex PCR; TCRdb has only the in-frame clones, and not every one. Here the sample spans some 120,000 clones, 74% being singletons. The sample was PBMCs. The receptors derive from a human donor in good health.

J is TRBJ1-1 and V is TRBV7-6, with 7 bases fitting TRBD1. CDR1 is SGHVS and CDR2 is FNYEAQ in the germline V gene. This CDR3 is 13 amino acids long. V gave up 5 bases and J gave up 5 bases; unmatched junction bases: 5. CDR3 region: CASSRQQGTEAFF. The CDR3, as DNA: TGTGCCAGCAGCCGCCAACAGGGGACTGAAGCTTTCTTT.

The genes are TRBV4-1 and TRBJ1-2, with TRBD1 matching over 9 bases. V lost 0 bases to trimming and J lost 6 bases; unmatched junction nucleotides: 5. The CDR3 runs to 15 residues. Germline CDR1 MGHRA, CDR2 YSYEKL. In nucleotides, the CDR3 is TGCGCCAGCAGCCAAGAAAGAGGACAGGGGCATGGCTACACCTTC. Protein product: CASSQERGQGHGYTF.

The rearrangement links TRBV13 to TRBJ1-5; D unclear. The germline V gene has CDR1 PRHDT and CDR2 FYEKMQ (reference sequence). V gave up 3 bases and J gave up 0 bases, with 9 bases separating them. The CDR3 length is 15 residues. DNA for the CDR3: TGTGCCAGCAGCTTGAGCAGGTATAGCAATCAGCCCCAGCATTTT. Translated: CASSLSRYSNQPQHF.

V is TRBV7-2 and J is TRBJ2-7; D might be TRBD1 (7 bases). From germline, CDR1 is SGHTA and CDR2 FQGNSA. The CDR3 consists of 15 residues. V lost 2 bases and J lost 9, with 20 bases in between. CDR3 sequence (DNA): TGTGCCAGCAGCTTAAGTCAGCCGGGCCAGGGGGGGCAGTACTTC. Translation gives CASSLSQPGQGGQYF.

The chain has TRBV15 and TRBJ2-7; maybe TRBD2 (5 bases). Trimming left V 1 base short and J 3 bases short, with 13 bases between. Germline V gene sequence: CDR1 LNHNV, CDR2 YYDKDF (reference sequence). CDR3 size: 15 residues. CDR3 sequence reads: CATSRAGDSGYEQYF. As DNA, the CDR3 is TGTGCCACCAGCAGAGCCGGGGATTCGGGCTACGAGCAGTACTTC.

V gene TRBV19 combines with J gene TRBJ1-5; D is unresolved. Germline CDR1 LNHDA, CDR2 SQIVND (reference sequence). The CDR3 is 15 residues long. Trimming took 5 bases from V and 5 from J, leaving 16 bases between them. CDR3 sequence (DNA): TGTGCCAGTAGTGTCCAGGCGGGTATCCATCAGCCCCAGCATTTT. Translating it yields CASSVQAGIHQPQHF.

This clone has just a few counts. The chain recombines TRBV7-9 with TRBJ2-7; maybe TRBD2 (6 bases). This CDR3 region has 15 residues. The germline gives CDR1 SEHNR, CDR2 FQNEAQ (reference sequence). V was pared by 5 bases and J by 4 bases, with 18 bases between. The CDR3 sequence is CASSEGPGLLYEQYF. CDR3 nucleotide sequence: TGTGCCAGCAGCGAAGGACCGGGACTTTTATACGAGCAGTACTTC.

A single count supports this clone. The chain couples TRBV10-3 to TRBJ1-2, with D perhaps matching TRBD1 (5 bases). V lost 0 bases, J lost 4 bases, and 12 bases lay in between. Germline-derived CDR1 and CDR2 are ENHRY and SYGVKD. This CDR3 is built from 15 residues. Here the CDR3 reads CAISESARVTYGYTF. CDR3 bases: TGTGCCATCAGTGAGTCTGCCAGGGTAACCTATGGCTACACCTTC.

The V gene is TRBV6-1, the J gene TRBJ1-2, with D perhaps TRBD1 (5 bases). V lost 6 bases to trimming and J lost 2 bases, with 16 bases between them. Germline V CDR1 and CDR2: MNHNS, SASEGT. This CDR3 is built from 15 residues. The CDR3 reads CASRDGTSGNYGYTF. The CDR3 DNA sequence: TGTGCCAGCAGAGACGGGACTTCGGGGAACTATGGCTACACCTTC.

The V gene is TRBV29-1, the J gene TRBJ1-1; D gene unclear. The CDR3 length is 11 residues. Germline V lookup: CDR1 SQVTM, CDR2 ANQGSEA. V shed 4 bases and J shed 5 bases, with 8 bases lying between them. CDR3 residues: CSVVEVTEAFF. The CDR3, as DNA: TGCAGCGTTGTGGAGGTAACTGAAGCTTTCTTT.

V and J are TRBV28 and TRBJ1-5; the D is unclear. This CDR3 region has 14 residues. Germline values: CDR1 MDHEN, CDR2 SYDVKM. V was clipped by 7 bases and J by 4 bases, with 14 bases between them. The CDR3 spells CASTLSPTNQPQHF. CDR3 bases: TGTGCCAGCACCCTATCCCCCACGAATCAGCCCCAGCATTTT.

The V call is TRBV27, the J call TRBJ2-7; D may be TRBD2 (8 bases). Germline CDR1 and CDR2: MNHEY and SMNVEV (reference sequence). V dropped 6 bases and J dropped 0 bases, with 18 bases sitting between them. This CDR3 contains 16 residues. CDR3 sequence (DNA): TGTGCCAGCAGGCGGGCGGGGGGACAGAGCTCCTACGAGCAGTACTTC. This encodes CASRRAGGQSSYEQYF.

The chain is built from TRBV7-9 and TRBJ1-2, with 10 bases fitting TRBD1. The V and J ends lost 5 bases and 6 bases, in that order; junction bases with no gene match: 3. Germline values: CDR1 SEHNR, CDR2 FQNEAQ (reference sequence). The CDR3 length is 13 residues. The CDR3 coding sequence is TGTGCCAGCAGCCTCGGACAGGGGGATGGCTACACCTTC. It specifies CASSLGQGDGYTF. Full variable domain (missing parts from reference TRBV7-9 and TRBJ1-2): DTGVSQNPRHKITKRGQNVTFRCDPISEHNRLYWYRQTLGQGPEFLTYFQNEAQLEKSRLLSDRFSAERPKGSFSTLEIQRTEQGDSAMYLCASSLGQGDGYTFGSGTRLTVV.

The chain combines TRBV4-1 with TRBJ1-6, with D unclear. V was clipped by 0 bases and J by 3 bases, with 9 bases between them. Germline CDR1 MGHRA, CDR2 YSYEKL. The CDR3 is 16 amino acids. The CDR3 bases are TGCGCCAGCAGCCAAGATTCTAGTTTCTATAATTCACCCCTCCACTTT. It is translated as CASSQDSSFYNSPLHF.

The genes are TRBV27 and TRBJ1-2; 10 bases line up with TRBD1. With 5 bases clipped from V and 2 bases from J, the junction kept 11 bases outside the gene matches. The CDR3 is made up of 17 amino acids. Per the germline V gene, CDR1 is MNHEY and CDR2 is SMNVEV (reference sequence). The CDR3 nucleotides are TGTGCCAGCAGTCCCCCCTCTCGGACAGGGGGAAACTATGGCTACACCTTC. Its protein product is CASSPPSRTGGNYGYTF.

This chain uses TRBV19 with TRBJ1-2, with 9 bases identical to TRBD1. The CDR3 totals 13 residues. Trimming removed 3 bases from V and 13 bases from J; junction bases left unmatched: 9. Germline CDR1 and CDR2: LNHDA and SQIVND (reference sequence). The DNA for the CDR3 is TGTGCCAGTAGTATCCTAGGACAGGGGACCTTCACCTTC. Residues: CASSILGQGTFTF.

CDR3 nucleotide sequence: TGCAGCGCCGGGACAGCTTACGAGCAGTACTTC. This gives the protein CSAGTAYEQYF. The J gene is TRBJ2-7, the V gene TRBV29-1; 7 nucleotides match TRBD1. The CDR3 covers 11 residues. The V and J ends lost 7 bases and 4 bases, in that order; junction bases with no gene match: 4. Germline V gene lookup returns CDR1 SQVTM and CDR2 ANQGSEA.

The V gene is TRBV28, the J gene TRBJ1-5, with a tentative D call TRBD1 (5 bases). Germline lookup yields CDR1 MDHEN and CDR2 SYDVKM. Trimming stripped 4 bases from V and 1 base from J, with 8 bases between. This CDR3 comprises 14 residues. CDR3 sequence (DNA): TGTGCCAGCAGTTCAGGGCAGAGCAATCAGCCCCAGCATTTT. Translated: CASSSGQSNQPQHF. Full variable domain (missing parts from reference TRBV28 and TRBJ1-5): DVKVTQSSRYLVKRTGEKVFLECVQDMDHENMFWYRQDPGLGLRLIYFSYDVKMKEKGDIPEGYSVSREKKERFSLILESASTNQTSMYLCASSSGQSNQPQHFGDGTRLSIL.